This T cell receptor beta chain came from a study of blood T cell repertoires in COVID-19. Study-wide context: T cells, B-cell-depleted T cells, or PBMCs provided the cDNA or gDNA that served as material.

TCRdb keeps only in-frame clones here, not all; method: immunoSEQ multiplex PCR. The sample lists 200,000 to 250,000 clones, roughly 85% occurring once. CDR1 and CDR2 (germline): LNHDA, SQIVND (reference sequence). This CDR3 is built from 14 residues. The ends were cut back, 5 bases at V and 5 bases at J, with 12 bases in the middle. Sequencing was carried out using PBMCs or T cells enriched from blood (not recorded which). This receptor was identified in a woman in her fifties or sixties with acute COVID-19. The J gene is TRBJ1-4, the V gene TRBV19; a possible D gene is TRBD1 (5 bases). The CDR3 reads CASSSLGGNEKLFF. The CDR3, as DNA: TGTGCCAGTAGTTCCCTGGGGGGAAATGAAAAACTGTTTTTT.